This T cell receptor (beta chain) was captured by sequencing in a study of OX40 agonist ivuxolimab in advanced cancers. Regarding the complete study: Ivuxolimab was an agonistic, fully human IgG2 monoclonal antibody directed against OX40 (CD134), a costimulatory receptor. Intravenous ivuxolimab was administered to patients every 2 weeks at six dose levels: 0.01, 0.1, 0.3, 1.5, 3 and 10 mg/kg. Of the roughly 54 dose-escalation patients, hepatocellular carcinoma was present in about 20, melanoma in approximately 15, renal cell carcinoma in 9 and head and neck cancer in 9. The dose-escalation cohort was about 83% male with a mean age of 60 years, ranging from roughly 23 to 90. Patients were allowed to have had prior anti-PD-1, anti-PD-L1 or anti-CTLA-4 therapy, and 30% to 40% of the dose-escalation patients had been treated with checkpoint inhibitors. Partial responses were achieved by three dose-escalation patients, of whom one had hepatocellular carcinoma and two had cutaneous melanoma. The point of sequencing TCRbeta in the periphery was to test whether ivuxolimab changed TCR sequence diversity and drove clonal T-cell expansion. The paper reports the monotherapy dose-escalation portion (N of about 54 patients) of the phase I ivuxolimab trial.

From a lookup of the germline V gene, CDR1 and CDR2 are SGHRS and YFSETQ. The cysteine opens and the phenylalanine closes a CDR3 of 15 amino acids. Of all the DNA, just the CDR3 is kept, 45 bases in frame from base 1. Compared with germline, V lacks 1 base and J lacks 7 bases; bases without a gene match: 6. Genomic DNA was isolated from the sorted cells so that the TCRbeta CDR3 region could be sequenced. The immunoSEQ Assay was used for sequencing of TCRbeta CDR3 regions. TCRdb stores this immuneACCESS table with in-frame sequences only. Part of the clones is absent; in the studies checked, under half of the shortfall reflects unresolved V genes, and no reason is known for the rest. In this sample the table shows about 95,000 clones, roughly 87% of which occur a single time. 0.33% of the sample goes to the ten largest clones. Study-wide findings and limitations: Which antigens the clonally expanded peripheral T cells were specific for was not determined. In the 0.1-3.0 mg/kg groups, partial responders had among the lowest normalized peripheral clonal expansion, particularly in CD8+ T cells. Low levels of normalized T-cell clonal expansion were also seen in some patients who did not respond. Clonal expansion of both CD4+ and CD8+ blood T cells was observed from baseline to week 6 at doses 0.1 to 3.0 mg/kg. On average, CD8+ T cells showed more expanded clones than CD4+ T cells after ivuxolimab.

Patients with autoimmune disease history or receiving systemic immunosuppression were excluded from the trial. Peripheral blood for TCR sequencing was collected from all dose cohorts at baseline, on cycle 4 day 1, and on cycle 7 day 1. Samples came from an open-label, multicenter, first-in-human phase I dose-escalation trial of ivuxolimab. Adults with locally advanced or metastatic head and neck squamous cell, hepatocellular, melanoma or renal cell carcinoma were enrolled in the trial. Before TCR sequencing, CD4+ and CD8+ T cells were separately sorted from peripheral blood. As regards this clone: What this receptor recognizes is not known. The record has no base qualities; no much larger clone is one base away.

This TCR derives from an adult with an advanced solid tumor such as melanoma, head and neck, liver or kidney cancer. The input for sequencing was CD4+ or CD8+ T cells sorted from blood, taken in a trial of the OX40 agonist ivuxolimab. Recombination linked TRBV5-1 to TRBJ2-1; a stretch of 9 junction bases matches TRBD2. The nucleotide sequence reads TGCGCCAGCAGCTTGATATTAGCGGGGGAAAATGAGCAGTTCTTC. Its coded protein is CASSLILAGENEQFF.